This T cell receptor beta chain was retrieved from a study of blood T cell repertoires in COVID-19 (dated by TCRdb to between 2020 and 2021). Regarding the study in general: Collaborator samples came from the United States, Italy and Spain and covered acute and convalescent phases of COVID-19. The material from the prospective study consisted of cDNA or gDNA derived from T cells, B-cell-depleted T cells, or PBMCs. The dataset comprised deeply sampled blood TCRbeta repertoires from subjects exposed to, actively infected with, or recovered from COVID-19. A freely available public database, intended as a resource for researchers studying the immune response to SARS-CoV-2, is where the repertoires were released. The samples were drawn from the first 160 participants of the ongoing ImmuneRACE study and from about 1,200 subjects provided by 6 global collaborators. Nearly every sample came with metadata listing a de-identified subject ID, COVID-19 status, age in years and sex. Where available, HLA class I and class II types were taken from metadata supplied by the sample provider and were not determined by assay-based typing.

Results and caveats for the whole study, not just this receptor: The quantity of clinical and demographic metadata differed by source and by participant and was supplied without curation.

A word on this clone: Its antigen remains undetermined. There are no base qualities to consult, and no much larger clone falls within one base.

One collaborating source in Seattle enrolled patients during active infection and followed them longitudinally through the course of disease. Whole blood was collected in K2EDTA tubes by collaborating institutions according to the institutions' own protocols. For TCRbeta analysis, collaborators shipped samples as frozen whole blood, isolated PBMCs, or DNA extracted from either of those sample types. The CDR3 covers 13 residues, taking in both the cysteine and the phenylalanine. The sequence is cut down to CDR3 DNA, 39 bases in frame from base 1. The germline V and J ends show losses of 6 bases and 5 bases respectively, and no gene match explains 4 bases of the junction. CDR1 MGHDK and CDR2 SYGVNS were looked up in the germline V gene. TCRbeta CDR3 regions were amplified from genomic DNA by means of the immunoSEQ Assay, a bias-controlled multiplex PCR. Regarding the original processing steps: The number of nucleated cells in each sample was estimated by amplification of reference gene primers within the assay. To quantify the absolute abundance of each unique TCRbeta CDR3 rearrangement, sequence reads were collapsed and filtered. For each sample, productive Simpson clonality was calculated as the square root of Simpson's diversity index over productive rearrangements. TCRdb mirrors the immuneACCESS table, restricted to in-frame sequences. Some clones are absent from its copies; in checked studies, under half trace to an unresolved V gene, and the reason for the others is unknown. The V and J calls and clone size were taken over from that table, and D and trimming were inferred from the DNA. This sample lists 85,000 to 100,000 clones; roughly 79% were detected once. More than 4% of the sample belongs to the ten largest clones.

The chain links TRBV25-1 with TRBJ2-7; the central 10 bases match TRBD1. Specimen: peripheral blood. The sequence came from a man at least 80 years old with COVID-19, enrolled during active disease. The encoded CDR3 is CASRSGTGDEQYF. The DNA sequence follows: TGTGCCAGCAGATCCGGGACAGGGGACGAGCAGTACTTC.